This T cell receptor (beta chain) appears in the sequencing data of a study of T cells in women clearing cervical HPV infection. TCRdb keeps only in-frame clones here, not all; method: immunoSEQ multiplex PCR. This sample contains about 26,000 clones. The receptor was derived from a woman aged 18-70 years with a cervical HPV16 infection that either progressed to CIN3+ or cleared (not recorded which). The sequenced sample was blood buffy coat.

The CDR3: CASTRGRAPYEQYF. CDR3 DNA, as far as it was read: TGTGCCAGCACGCGCGGGAGGGCCCCCTACGAG. The chain is built from TRBV6-2 or TRBV6-3 and TRBJ2-7, with 9 bases fitting TRBD2. Read coverage stops 3 residues before the CDR3 terminus; the germline J gene supplies the remainder. CDR3 size: 14 residues. Losses at the gene ends were 7 bases for V and 2 bases for J; bases not matched to a gene: 6. Germline values: CDR1 MNHEY, CDR2 SVGEGT.